Reported below is one T cell receptor beta chain. Likely a read error: the CDR3 ends without its conserved phenylalanine or tryptophan. The DNA is left out, because the CDR3 cannot be placed on it with certainty; the CDR3 is given as TCRdb lists it. TCRdb analysed the PCR reads with MiXCR anew, one entry per CDR3 protein. Here the sample spans about 6,500 distinct CDR3 sequences, 51% being singletons. The entry originates in a study of CD4 and CD8 cells across lung adenocarcinoma regions. Samples came from patients with localized non-small cell lung adenocarcinoma. The CDR3 is 8 residues long, ends included. The germline V gene has CDR1 KGHSY and CDR2 FQNENV.

The chain employs TRBV16 and TRBJ2-3; the D call TRBD1 from the table was never checked on the DNA. This receptor was taken from a female donor with lung adenocarcinoma. The CD4 and CD8 labels of this study may be unreliable. Sequenced material: CD4+ T cells from the center of a lung tumor. The chain's CDR3 is CREGVSPV.